This T cell receptor beta chain was documented in a study of T cell repertoires in cytomegalovirus infection. Study details: Alongside well-studied HLA-B-restricted CMV epitopes, recently identified HLA-C-restricted CMV epitopes were also used. TCR beta signatures that were public indicated CMV infection and matching HLA type.

TCRdb processed the reads anew with MiXCR; each CDR3 protein has one entry. Here the sample spans some 900,000 distinct CDR3 sequences, less than 35% being singletons. Trimming took 5 bases from V and 4 from J; bases not matched to a gene: 10. The CDR3 is made up of 15 amino acids. CDR1 SEHNR and CDR2 FQNEAQ come from the germline V gene (reference sequence). Concerning this clonotype itself: Its antigen is undetermined.

Points from the study as a whole: The ex vivo response was dominated by HLA-C-restricted CMV-specific TCR beta clonotypes. Cumulative public TCR beta family frequency identified carriers of CMV plus the relevant HLA.

The V and J genes are TRBV7-9 and TRBJ1-1; 7 bases agree with TRBD1. The origin of this receptor is a human donor in good health (CMV status not recorded). Some clones in this sample may be carry-over from other donors' samples. This specimen was cultured CD8+ T cells from PBMCs, taken from culture after CMV antigen stimulation. The CDR3 bases are TGTGCCAGCAGCCCCAGCGCAGGGGGGGCCACTGAAGCTTTCTTT. It encodes CASSPSAGGATEAFF.